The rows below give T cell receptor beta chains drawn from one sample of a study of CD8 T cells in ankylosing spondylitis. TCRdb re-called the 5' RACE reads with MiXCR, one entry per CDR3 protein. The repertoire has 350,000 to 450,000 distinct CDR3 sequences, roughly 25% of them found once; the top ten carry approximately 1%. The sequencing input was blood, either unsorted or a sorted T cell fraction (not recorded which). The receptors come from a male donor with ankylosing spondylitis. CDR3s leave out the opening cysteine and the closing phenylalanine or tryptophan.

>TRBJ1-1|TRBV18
ASSHTGGLNTEAF
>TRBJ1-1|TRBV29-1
SVEGTGGGTEAF
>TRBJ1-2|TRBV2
ASSATSYGYT
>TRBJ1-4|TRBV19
ASSSPGTSDEKLF
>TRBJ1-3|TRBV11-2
ASSLYTAGNTIY
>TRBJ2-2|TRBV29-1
SAPATLPGELF
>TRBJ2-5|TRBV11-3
ASSTDSLQETQY
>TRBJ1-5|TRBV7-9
ASSLAWGSNQPQH
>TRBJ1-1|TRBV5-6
ASSKPGGGTEAF
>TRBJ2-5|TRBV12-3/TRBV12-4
ASSFHRLAGGQETQY
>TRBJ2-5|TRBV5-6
ASIWSLEETQY
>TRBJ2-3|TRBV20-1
SARVGGLTDTQY
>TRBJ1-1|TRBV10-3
AIREPDRNTEAF
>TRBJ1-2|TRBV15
ATSFQGSDGYT
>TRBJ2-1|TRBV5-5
ASSLAMGTGPYNEQF
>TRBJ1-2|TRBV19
ASSKTVNYGYT
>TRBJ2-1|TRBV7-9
ASSLAVRYNEQF
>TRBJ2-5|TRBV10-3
AISRGIAEETQY
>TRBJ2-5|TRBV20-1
SASPIAGQETQY
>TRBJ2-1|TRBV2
ASSEAYNEQF
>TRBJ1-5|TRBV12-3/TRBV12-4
ASSAGGGNQPQH
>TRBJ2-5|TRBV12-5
ASGFAAPGGETQY
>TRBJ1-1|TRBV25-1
ASSEYDKGGTEAF
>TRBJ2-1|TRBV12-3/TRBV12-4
ASSLGTGPNNEQI
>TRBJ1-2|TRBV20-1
SAAGTDYYGYT
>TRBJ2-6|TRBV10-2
ASSVTGTSGANVLT
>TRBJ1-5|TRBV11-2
ASSLGVGRLGDQPQH
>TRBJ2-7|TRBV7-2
ASSLTPGQGFYEQY
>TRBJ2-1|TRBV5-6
ASSDSGFGEQF
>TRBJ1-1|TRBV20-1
SARIRGMGVGTEAF
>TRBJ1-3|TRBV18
ASSPRGTSGNTIY
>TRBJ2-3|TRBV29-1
SDFRSTDTQY
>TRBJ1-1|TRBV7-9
ASSSGQSGWGTEAF
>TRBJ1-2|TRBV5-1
ASSFGQGPNYGYT
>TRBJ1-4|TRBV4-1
ASSQEGFMAKLF
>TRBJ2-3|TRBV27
ASSFNSRTDTQY
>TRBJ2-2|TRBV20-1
SARPSGRVNTGELF
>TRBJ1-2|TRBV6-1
ASSDDGNGYGYT
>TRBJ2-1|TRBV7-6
ASSLGTSSLPNNEQF
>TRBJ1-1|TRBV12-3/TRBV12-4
ASSPATGGSTEAF